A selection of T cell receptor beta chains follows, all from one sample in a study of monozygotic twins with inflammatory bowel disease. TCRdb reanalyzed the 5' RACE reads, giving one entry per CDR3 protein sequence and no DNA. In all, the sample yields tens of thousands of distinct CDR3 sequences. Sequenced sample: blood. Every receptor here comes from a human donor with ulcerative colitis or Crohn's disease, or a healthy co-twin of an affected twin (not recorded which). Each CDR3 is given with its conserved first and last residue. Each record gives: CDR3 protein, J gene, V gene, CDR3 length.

cdr3_aa: CASSLTGSGNTIYF; j_call: TRBJ1-3; v_call: TRBV5-6; cdr3_length: 14
cdr3_aa: CASSLLAGFNEQFF; j_call: TRBJ2-1; v_call: TRBV28; cdr3_length: 14
cdr3_aa: CASSGGNTGFALEQYF; j_call: TRBJ2-7; v_call: TRBV2; cdr3_length: 16
cdr3_aa: CASSLGQDLRVVDEQFF; j_call: TRBJ2-1; v_call: TRBV5-1; cdr3_length: 17
cdr3_aa: CASSLLVTEAFF; j_call: TRBJ1-1; v_call: TRBV7-2; cdr3_length: 12
cdr3_aa: CASSWNGLAQETQYF; j_call: TRBJ2-5; v_call: TRBV5-1; cdr3_length: 15
cdr3_aa: CSVEDGTSRGTEAFF; j_call: TRBJ1-1; v_call: TRBV29-1; cdr3_length: 15
cdr3_aa: CATSESTGSTDTQYF; j_call: TRBJ2-3; v_call: TRBV24-1; cdr3_length: 15
cdr3_aa: CASSEEGDSSYNEQFF; j_call: TRBJ2-1; v_call: TRBV9; cdr3_length: 16
cdr3_aa: CASSPGTGAPYEQYF; j_call: TRBJ2-7; v_call: TRBV5-1; cdr3_length: 15
cdr3_aa: CASSVTVNQPQHF; j_call: TRBJ1-5; v_call: TRBV9; cdr3_length: 13
cdr3_aa: CASSRGQAKVYNEQFF; j_call: TRBJ2-1; v_call: TRBV3-1; cdr3_length: 16
cdr3_aa: CSARDGASGLNSPLHF; j_call: TRBJ1-6; v_call: TRBV20-1; cdr3_length: 16
cdr3_aa: CSPTLGETQYF; j_call: TRBJ2-5; v_call: TRBV29-1; cdr3_length: 11
cdr3_aa: CASSYSNRGNGYTF; j_call: TRBJ1-2; v_call: TRBV6-5; cdr3_length: 14
cdr3_aa: CSAGRSVLGTDTQYF; j_call: TRBJ2-3; v_call: TRBV20-1; cdr3_length: 15
cdr3_aa: CASSLGTSGGPHYNEQFF; j_call: TRBJ2-1; v_call: TRBV9; cdr3_length: 18
cdr3_aa: CSASTGAKQPQHF; j_call: TRBJ1-5; v_call: TRBV20-1; cdr3_length: 13
cdr3_aa: CASSIGRQGSTEAFF; j_call: TRBJ1-1; v_call: TRBV19; cdr3_length: 15
cdr3_aa: CASSLGQVNTGELFF; j_call: TRBJ2-2; v_call: TRBV12-3/TRBV12-4; cdr3_length: 15
cdr3_aa: CASSFGSGGAYGYTF; j_call: TRBJ1-2; v_call: TRBV13; cdr3_length: 15
cdr3_aa: CASSLPAPQETQYF; j_call: TRBJ2-5; v_call: TRBV7-9; cdr3_length: 14
cdr3_aa: CASSTGQGAFF; j_call: TRBJ1-1; v_call: TRBV12-3/TRBV12-4; cdr3_length: 11
cdr3_aa: CASSYIQGGYEQYF; j_call: TRBJ2-7; v_call: TRBV6-6; cdr3_length: 14
cdr3_aa: CATLGRGYTEAFF; j_call: TRBJ1-1; v_call: TRBV19; cdr3_length: 13
cdr3_aa: CASSQDLNPTGEQYF; j_call: TRBJ2-7; v_call: TRBV3-1; cdr3_length: 15
cdr3_aa: CASSQGSVSNTGELFF; j_call: TRBJ2-2; v_call: TRBV4-2; cdr3_length: 16
cdr3_aa: CASSQGILAATYEQYF; j_call: TRBJ2-7; v_call: TRBV4-1; cdr3_length: 16
cdr3_aa: CSARLAGGRISGELFF; j_call: TRBJ2-2; v_call: TRBV20-1; cdr3_length: 16
cdr3_aa: CASSPRQGDLGGYTF; j_call: TRBJ1-2; v_call: TRBV14; cdr3_length: 15
cdr3_aa: CSARKPVGYGYTF; j_call: TRBJ1-2; v_call: TRBV20-1; cdr3_length: 13
cdr3_aa: CASSEVANQPQHF; j_call: TRBJ1-5; v_call: TRBV6-1; cdr3_length: 13
cdr3_aa: CASSQATSLQETQYF; j_call: TRBJ2-5; v_call: TRBV3-1; cdr3_length: 15
cdr3_aa: CASSPNRQGESETQYF; j_call: TRBJ2-5; v_call: TRBV18; cdr3_length: 16
cdr3_aa: CASSPGIRVLGSDTQYF; j_call: TRBJ2-3; v_call: TRBV12-3/TRBV12-4; cdr3_length: 17